A selection of T cell receptor beta chains follows, all from one sample in a study of T cell changes during pregnancy in multiple sclerosis. Produced via immunoSEQ multiplex PCR; TCRdb's table is partial and in-frame only. The sample shows about 40,000 clones, around nine tenths of them seen only once. The sequencing here drew on peripheral blood, taken before pregnancy. The receptor set was obtained from a female donor with multiple sclerosis, enrolled in a pregnancy study. The CDR3 runs from the conserved cysteine through the conserved F or W. D genes are given only for firm matches. A clone size is listed for some rows: how often the clone was seen (once, few, many), or a class if it is expanded.

j_call: TRBJ1-1; clone_size: .; v_call: TRBV27; d_call: .; cdr3_aa: CASSLRENTEAFF; cdr3_nt: TGTGCCAGCAGTTTACGGGAGAACACTGAAGCTTTCTTT
j_call: TRBJ2-7; clone_size: .; v_call: TRBV4-2; d_call: TRBD2; cdr3_aa: CASSQGGNSGRGEQYF; cdr3_nt: TGTGCCAGCAGCCAAGGAGGAAATAGCGGGAGGGGCGAGCAGTACTTC
j_call: TRBJ2-7; clone_size: .; v_call: TRBV5-1; d_call: .; cdr3_aa: CASSLGQLYEQYF; cdr3_nt: TGCGCCAGCAGCTTGGGACAGCTCTACGAGCAGTACTTC
j_call: TRBJ2-7; clone_size: .; v_call: TRBV4-1; d_call: .; cdr3_aa: CASSQRTQDYEQYF; cdr3_nt: TGCGCCAGCAGCCAGAGGACTCAGGATTACGAGCAGTACTTC
j_call: TRBJ2-1; clone_size: once; v_call: TRBV28; d_call: .; cdr3_aa: CASSLRATSRSSYNEQFF; cdr3_nt: TGTGCCAGCAGTCTCCGGGCTACTAGCCGAAGCTCCTACAATGAGCAGTTCTTC
j_call: TRBJ2-3; clone_size: .; v_call: TRBV7-9; d_call: .; cdr3_aa: CASSSPSTDTQYF; cdr3_nt: TGTGCCAGCAGCTCCCCTAGCACAGATACGCAGTATTTT
j_call: TRBJ1-1; clone_size: .; v_call: TRBV4-2; d_call: .; cdr3_aa: CASRTEINTEAFF; cdr3_nt: TGTGCCAGCAGGACAGAGATAAACACTGAAGCTTTCTTT
j_call: TRBJ2-1; clone_size: .; v_call: TRBV7-9; d_call: TRBD2; cdr3_aa: CASSYLAGSSYNEQFF; cdr3_nt: TGTGCCAGCAGCTACCTAGCGGGTAGCTCCTACAATGAGCAGTTCTTC
j_call: TRBJ1-2; clone_size: few; v_call: TRBV5-1; d_call: .; cdr3_aa: CASRNTGGDRYGYTF; cdr3_nt: TGCGCCAGTAGGAATACCGGAGGGGATAGGTATGGCTACACCTTC
j_call: TRBJ2-3; clone_size: .; v_call: TRBV6-1; d_call: TRBD2; cdr3_aa: CASSVSGAETDTQYF; cdr3_nt: TGTGCCAGCAGTGTTAGCGGGGCCGAGACAGATACGCAGTATTTT
j_call: TRBJ1-1; clone_size: .; v_call: TRBV5-1; d_call: .; cdr3_aa: CASSLGYREYDTEAFF; cdr3_nt: TGCGCCAGCAGCTTGGGGTACAGGGAGTATGACACTGAAGCTTTCTTT
j_call: TRBJ2-7; clone_size: .; v_call: TRBV28; d_call: .; cdr3_aa: CASTLGGGPYEQYF; cdr3_nt: TGTGCCAGCACCCTAGGGGGGGGACCGTACGAGCAGTACTTC
j_call: TRBJ2-7; clone_size: .; v_call: TRBV4-1; d_call: TRBD1; cdr3_aa: CASSQNNRGSHEQYF; cdr3_nt: TGCGCCAGCAGCCAGAACAACAGGGGGTCTCACGAGCAGTACTTC
j_call: TRBJ1-2; clone_size: .; v_call: TRBV5-1; d_call: .; cdr3_aa: CASSLDTGHYGYTF; cdr3_nt: TGCGCCAGCAGCTTGGATACGGGTCACTATGGCTACACCTTC
j_call: TRBJ1-5; clone_size: .; v_call: TRBV5-5; d_call: .; cdr3_aa: CASSLAATHYSNQPQHF; cdr3_nt: TGTGCCAGCAGCTTGGCGGCAACCCACTATAGCAATCAGCCCCAGCATTTT
j_call: TRBJ2-6; clone_size: .; v_call: TRBV2; d_call: TRBD2; cdr3_aa: CASSGGEGTQANVLTF; cdr3_nt: TGTGCCAGCAGTGGGGGGGAGGGAACCCAGGCCAACGTCCTGACTTTC